This T cell receptor beta chain derives from a study of cytomegalovirus exposure and HLA in healthy donors. Germline values: CDR1 LGHNA, CDR2 YSLEER. The ends lost 0 bases at V and 5 bases at J; junction bases unmatched: 6. The CDR3 spans 16 residues. PCR involved 60 Vbeta and 13 Jbeta primers. Repertoires were generated with immunoSEQ multiplex PCR, while TCRdb's copy carries only in-frame clones and drops some. The sample carries about 170,000 clones, over 60% recorded once. All the people who gave samples were healthy bone marrow donors. This TCR was recovered from a female donor in good health and CMV-seronegative. The sequenced material came from PBMCs. The chain carries TRBV4-3 and TRBJ1-4; 7 nucleotides line up with TRBD1. The CDR3 DNA reads as TGCGCCAGCAGCCAAGAACCGGGGACAGCCAATGAAAAACTGTTTTTT. Residues: CASSQEPGTANEKLFF.